This T cell receptor (beta chain) appears in the sequencing data of a study of blood T cell repertoires in COVID-19. Study background: COVID-19 samples collected from the United States, Italy and Spain covered acute and convalescent phases.

Assay used: immunoSEQ multiplex PCR; TCRdb lists only in-frame clones, some missing. The sample contains 100,000 to 150,000 clones, approximately 86% of which appear only once. Individuals drawn from under 30 US areas were roughly 18 to 95 years old. CDR1 is MGHRA and CDR2 is YSYEKL in the germline V gene. The V gene lost 0 bases and the J gene lost 6 bases, with 12 bases spanning the gap. The CDR3 has 14 residues. This clonotype was sampled from a woman between 45 and 60 years old who had recovered from COVID-19. The source material was PBMCs or T cells enriched from blood (not recorded which). This chain joins TRBV4-1 and TRBJ2-7; weak D call: TRBD2 (6 bases). CDR3 loop: CASSQDEGTPEQYF. The CDR3 DNA reads as TGCGCCAGCAGCCAAGATGAGGGGACTCCCGAGCAGTACTTC.